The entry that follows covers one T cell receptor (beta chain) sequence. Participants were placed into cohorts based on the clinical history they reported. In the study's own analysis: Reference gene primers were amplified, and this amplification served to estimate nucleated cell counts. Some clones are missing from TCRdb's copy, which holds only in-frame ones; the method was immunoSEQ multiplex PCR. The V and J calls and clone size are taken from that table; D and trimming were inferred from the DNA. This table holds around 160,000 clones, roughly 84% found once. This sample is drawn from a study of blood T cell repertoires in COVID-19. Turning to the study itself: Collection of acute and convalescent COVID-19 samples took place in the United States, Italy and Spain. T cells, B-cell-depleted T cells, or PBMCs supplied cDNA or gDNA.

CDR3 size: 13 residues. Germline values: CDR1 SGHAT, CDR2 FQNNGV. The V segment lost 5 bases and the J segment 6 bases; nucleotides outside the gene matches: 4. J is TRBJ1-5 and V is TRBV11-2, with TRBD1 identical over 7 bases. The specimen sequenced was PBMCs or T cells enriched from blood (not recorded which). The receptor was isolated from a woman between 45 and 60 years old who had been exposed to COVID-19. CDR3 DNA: TGTGCCAGCAGCCTAGGGGGCAGTCAGCCCCAGCATTTT. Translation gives CASSLGGSQPQHF.